The 21 T cell receptor beta chains below come from one sample, sequenced in a study of T cells in Graves' hyperthyroidism and ophthalmopathy. Amplification targeted TCR beta CDR3 regions from RNA transcripts. The TCR CDR3 first-round RT-PCR relied on the HTBI primer set. In TCRdb, the multiplex PCR reads were re-called with MiXCR into one record per CDR3 protein. This table holds about 410,000 distinct CDR3 sequences, approximately 15% found once. Sequencing was done on a sample of blood. The receptors stem from a woman aged 25 to 39 with Graves' ophthalmopathy.

This clonotype showed up many times. The V and J genes are TRBV6-1 and TRBJ1-5; no clear D. V lost 2 bases to trimming and J lost 7 bases, with 9 bases between them. CDR1 is MNHNS and CDR2 is SASEGT in the germline V gene. The CDR3 totals 13 residues. The DNA for the CDR3 is TGTGCCAGCAGTGAATCAGGACTCCAGCCCCAGCATTTT. This encodes CASSESGLQPQHF.

This clonotype was counted many times. The J gene is TRBJ1-2, the V gene TRBV18; possible D gene TRBD1, 5 bases. The CDR3 has 16 residues. V lost 0 bases to trimming and J lost 2 bases, with 13 bases between them. Germline V lookup: CDR1 KGHSH, CDR2 LQKENI. Here the CDR3 reads CASSPPGGGPNYGYTF. The CDR3 region has the DNA TGTGCCAGCTCACCACCTGGGGGGGGTCCGAACTATGGCTACACCTTC.

This clonotype was observed at least ten times. The chain recombines TRBV28 with TRBJ2-2, with D unresolved. The CDR3 is 13 amino acids. The ends were cut back, 7 bases at V and 6 bases at J, with 12 bases in the middle. Germline assignment: CDR1 MDHEN and CDR2 SYDVKM. CDR3 bases: TGTGCCAGCACTGTGGTTTTCTCCGGGGAGCTGTTTTTT. Encoded protein: CASTVVFSGELFF.

This clonotype was seen at least ten times. This sequence joins TRBV3-1 and TRBJ2-5; D call uncertain. Germline CDR1 LGHDT, CDR2 YNNKEL (reference sequence). Trimming took off 0 bases at V and 7 bases at J, with 0 bases between the two ends. The CDR3 covers 10 residues. The CDR3 DNA reads TGTGCCAGCAGCCAAGAGACCCAGTACTTC. This gives the protein CASSQETQYF.

This clonotype was recorded many times. The rearrangement links TRBV20-1 to TRBJ2-5; 8 bases are a match to TRBD1. Germline trimming cut 1 base from V and 3 bases from J; bases unmatched to any gene: 1. Germline V CDR1 and CDR2: DFQATT, SNEGSKA (reference sequence). The CDR3 extends over 13 amino acids. CDR3 nucleotides: TGCAGTGCTAGAGCGGACAGGGAAGAGACCCAGTACTTC. As protein: CSARADREETQYF.

There are many counts of this clonotype. The gene calls are TRBV2 and TRBJ2-3; tentative D call: TRBD1 (6 bases). The germline V and J ends were trimmed by 5 bases and 4 bases, with 13 bases remaining between them. From germline, CDR1 is SNHLY and CDR2 FYNNEI. The CDR3 length is 14 residues. The CDR3 loop reads CASSTTGSADTQYF. The CDR3 bases are TGTGCCAGCAGTACTACAGGGTCTGCAGATACGCAGTATTTT.

This clonotype was seen a handful of times. This clone may be a read error of a much larger clone one base away. The rearrangement links TRBV6-2 or TRBV6-3 to TRBJ1-5; D unclear. Per germline, CDR1 MNHEY and CDR2 SVGEGT. V was shortened by 10 bases and J by 0 bases, with 16 bases between the two germline ends. CDR3 size: 15 residues. CDR3 loop: CANTLKGTSNQPQHF. The DNA of the CDR3 is TGTGCCAACACGTTGAAGGGAACTAGCAATCAGCCCCAGCATTTT.

This clonotype was detected ten times or more. The chain links TRBV28 to TRBJ2-7; D is uncertain. V was pared by 7 bases and J by 9 bases, with 22 bases between. CDR3 length: 14 amino acids. The germline V gene has CDR1 MDHEN and CDR2 SYDVKM. The CDR3 DNA reads as TGTGCCAGCACCAGTCCCTTCACGTTGGTAGGGCAGTACTTC. Protein product: CASTSPFTLVGQYF.

A single count supports this clonotype. CDR3 nucleotide sequence: TGTGCCAGCAGCCCGCACAGGGGGATAGTCGAGCAGTACTTC. Protein: CASSPHRGIVEQYF. This sequence joins TRBV3-1 and TRBJ2-7; 8 bases align to TRBD1. Germline assignment: CDR1 LGHDT and CDR2 YNNKEL (reference sequence). The V and J ends lost 4 bases and 6 bases, in that order; junction bases with no gene match: 8. The CDR3 contains 14 residues.

With regard to this clonotype: The CDR3 ends on some other residue instead of the conserved phenylalanine or tryptophan, so this is likely a read error. The rearrangement joins TRBV28 to TRBJ1-5; D remains unclear. The CDR3 length is 13 residues. V lost 2 bases, J lost 7 bases, and 9 bases lay in between. In germline, CDR1 is MDHEN, CDR2 SYDVKM. CDR3 nucleotides: TGTGCCAGCAGTTTAGAACCCTCCCAGCCCCAGCATCTT. Residues: CASSLEPSQPQHL.

This clonotype came up many times. The chain uses TRBV5-1 and TRBJ2-5, with 7 bases matching TRBD1. Germline loops: CDR1 SGHRS, CDR2 YFSETQ. The junction had 13 bases not matched to a gene; V was cut back by 6 bases and J by 2 bases. The CDR3 covers 16 residues. The CDR3 DNA is TGCGCCAGCAAAGAACGCCCGACAGGGTGGCAAGAGACCCAGTACTTC. Translated, it gives CASKERPTGWQETQYF.

Comment on this clonotype: A much bigger clone sits one base away, suggesting this may be a read error. The V and J genes are TRBV28 and TRBJ1-4; possibly TRBD1 for D (6 bases). This CDR3 has 15 residues. The germline gives CDR1 MDHEN, CDR2 SYDVKM. CDR3 amino acids: CASVQQGPTNEKPFF. As DNA, the CDR3 is TGTGCCAGCGTCCAACAGGGCCCAACTAATGAAAAACCGTTTTTT.

For this clonotype: A much larger clone differs by one base, so this may be a read error. The chain is built from TRBV20-1 and TRBJ2-1; D may be TRBD1 or TRBD2 (5 bases each). The CDR3 has 14 amino acids. Per germline, CDR1 DFQATT and CDR2 SNEGSKA (reference sequence). The CDR3, as DNA: TGCAGTGCTAGAATCGGGGCTGCGATCAATGAGCAGTCCTTC. This codes for CSARIGAAINEQSF.

Points on this clonotype: One end of the junction does not line up with germline, which may come from a read error. The V and J genes are TRBV6-4 and TRBJ1-1, with D hard to call. The CDR3 has 13 residues. Germline values: CDR1 MRHNA, CDR2 SNTAGT. The CDR3 here is CAGRAGRNTEAFF. CDR3 in DNA: TGTGCCGGCAGAGCAGGACGGAACACTGAAGCTTTCTTT.

This clonotype was recorded at least ten times. The chain recombines TRBV7-6 with TRBJ2-4; 7 bases fit TRBD1. The germline CDR1 and CDR2 sequences are SGHVS and FNYEAQ. V gave up 6 bases and J gave up 1 base; unmatched junction bases: 9. The CDR3 spans 16 residues. CDR3 DNA: TGTGCCAGCAGTCCGTCAAGGGGGCTGGCCAAAAACATTCAGTACTTC. Translation: CASSPSRGLAKNIQYF.

This clonotype occurred many times. CDR3 bases: TGTGCCAGCAGCGGGACAGGGCTGATTTCACCCCTCCACTTT. It encodes CASSGTGLISPLHF. The gene calls are TRBV12-3 or TRBV12-4 and TRBJ1-6, with 9 bases identical to TRBD1. This CDR3 contains 14 residues. J was trimmed by 9 bases and V by 6 bases; bases with no gene match: 6.

This clonotype was seen many times. The CDR3 sequence is CASSFHLPTGDFRGSPLHF. The CDR3 DNA reads as TGTGCCAGCAGCTTCCATCTCCCGACAGGGGATTTCAGAGGTTCACCCCTCCACTTT. The genes are TRBV11-2 and TRBJ1-6; 8 bases are shared with TRBD1. The V and J ends lost 3 bases and 9 bases, in that order; junction bases with no gene match: 19. The CDR3 length is 19 residues. Germline V gene data show CDR1 as SGHAT and CDR2 as FQNNGV.

This clonotype has ten or more counts. The chain has TRBV11-2 and TRBJ2-3; D not resolved. Trimming took 5 bases from V and 4 from J, leaving 16 bases between them. This CDR3 has 15 residues. Looked up from germline, CDR1 is SGHAT and CDR2 is FQNNGV. The CDR3 coding sequence is TGTGCCAGCAGCCCGAGTTACACGACGGCAGATACGCAGTATTTT. Amino acids: CASSPSYTTADTQYF.

There are many counts of this clonotype. The chain joins TRBV28 to TRBJ1-6; 10 nucleotides match TRBD1. Germline CDR1 and CDR2: MDHEN and SYDVKM. Trimming cost V 8 bases and J 7 bases; bases outside gene matches: 14. CDR3 length equals 17 residues. CDR3 bases: TGTGCCAGCTACTACGGGACAGGGGACTATATCAATTCACCCCTCCACTTT. Translating gives CASYYGTGDYINSPLHF.

This clonotype has a count of ten or more. The V and J genes are TRBV6-4 and TRBJ1-2; D is undetermined. There are 13 residues in the CDR3. Germline-derived CDR1 and CDR2 are MRHNA and SNTAGT. V lost 3 bases and J lost 4, with 9 bases in between. The CDR3, as DNA: TGTGCCAGCAGTGAGGAGGGTACCTATGGCTACACCTTC. Translating it yields CASSEEGTYGYTF.

This clonotype has ten or more counts. This chain links TRBV2 with TRBJ2-2; D call uncertain. The V and J ends lost 3 bases and 3 bases respectively, with 11 bases between them. Germline V CDR1 and CDR2: SNHLY, FYNNEI. This CDR3 has 15 amino acids. Here the CDR3 DNA reads TGTGCCAGCAGTGAGCGACACCCGGACACCGGGGAGCTGTTTTTT. It yields the protein CASSERHPDTGELFF.